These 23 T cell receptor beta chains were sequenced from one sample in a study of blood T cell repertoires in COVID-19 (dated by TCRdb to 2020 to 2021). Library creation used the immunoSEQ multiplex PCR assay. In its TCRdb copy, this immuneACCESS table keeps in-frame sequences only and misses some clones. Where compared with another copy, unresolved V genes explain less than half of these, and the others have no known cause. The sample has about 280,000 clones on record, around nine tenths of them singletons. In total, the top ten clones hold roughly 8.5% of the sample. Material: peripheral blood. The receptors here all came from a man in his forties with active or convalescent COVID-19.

The CDR3 sequence: CATSGGYDRGRDTQYF. For the CDR3, the DNA is TGTGCCACCAGTGGAGGGTATGACAGGGGGCGGGATACGCAGTATTTT. V gene TRBV24-1 combines with J gene TRBJ2-3; 10 bases are shared with TRBD1. CDR3 length: 16 amino acids. Trimming at V came to 5 bases and at J to 6 bases, leaving 10 bases not matched to a gene. CDR1 is KGHDR, CDR2 SFDVKD, per germline.

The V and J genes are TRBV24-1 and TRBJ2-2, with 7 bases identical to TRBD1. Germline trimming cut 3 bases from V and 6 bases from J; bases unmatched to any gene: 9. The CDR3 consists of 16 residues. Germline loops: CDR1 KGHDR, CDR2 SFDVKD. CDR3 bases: TGTGCCACCAGTGATAGACAGGGATCTTTCGCCGGGGAGCTGTTTTTT. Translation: CATSDRQGSFAGELFF.

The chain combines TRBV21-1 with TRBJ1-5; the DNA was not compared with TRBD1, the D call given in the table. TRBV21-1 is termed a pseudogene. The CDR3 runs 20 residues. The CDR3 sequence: CASSNISLETGTSCNQPQHF. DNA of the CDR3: TGTGCCAGCAGCAATATCTCTCTTGAAACCGGGACATCTTGCAATCAGCCCCAGCATTTT.

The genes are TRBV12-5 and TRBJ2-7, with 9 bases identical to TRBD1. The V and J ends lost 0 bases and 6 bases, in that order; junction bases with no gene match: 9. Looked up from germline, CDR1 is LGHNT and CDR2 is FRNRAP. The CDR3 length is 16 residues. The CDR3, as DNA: TGTGCTAGTGGTTTGGTAACCGGGACAGGGCAGTCCGAGCAGTACTTC. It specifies CASGLVTGTGQSEQYF.

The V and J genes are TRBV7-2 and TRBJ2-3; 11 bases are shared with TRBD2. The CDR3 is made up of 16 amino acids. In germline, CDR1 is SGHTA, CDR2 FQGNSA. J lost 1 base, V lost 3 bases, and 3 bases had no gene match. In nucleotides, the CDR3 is TGTGCCAGCAGCTTTATACTAGCGGGAGGCACAGATACGCAGTATTTT. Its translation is CASSFILAGGTDTQYF.

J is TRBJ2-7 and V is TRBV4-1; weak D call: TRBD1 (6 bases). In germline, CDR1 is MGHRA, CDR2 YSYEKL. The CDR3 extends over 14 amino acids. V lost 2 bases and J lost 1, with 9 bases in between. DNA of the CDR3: TGCGCCAGCAGCCAAACCGGGACATCCTACGAGCAGTACTTC. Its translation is CASSQTGTSYEQYF.

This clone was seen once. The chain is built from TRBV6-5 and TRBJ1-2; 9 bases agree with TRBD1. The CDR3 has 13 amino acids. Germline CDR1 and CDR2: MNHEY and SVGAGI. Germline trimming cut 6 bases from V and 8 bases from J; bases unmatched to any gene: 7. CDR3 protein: CASRTGGRRGYTF. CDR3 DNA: TGTGCCAGCAGAACAGGGGGCAGAAGGGGCTACACCTTC.

The CDR3 region is CSVRRDRGQETQYF. The CDR3 bases are TGCAGCGTCCGAAGGGACAGGGGCCAAGAGACCCAGTACTTC. This chain uses TRBV29-1 with TRBJ2-5, with TRBD1 matching over 10 bases. V shed 6 bases and J 1 base; nucleotides not matched to a gene: 5. The CDR3 has 14 amino acids. Germline CDR1 SQVTM, CDR2 ANQGSEA.

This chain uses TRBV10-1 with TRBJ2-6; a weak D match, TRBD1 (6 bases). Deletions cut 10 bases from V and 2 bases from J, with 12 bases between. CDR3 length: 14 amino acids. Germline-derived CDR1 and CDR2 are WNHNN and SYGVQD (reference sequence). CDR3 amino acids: CATTGQTGANVLTF. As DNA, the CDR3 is TGCGCCACCACCGGACAGACTGGGGCCAACGTCCTGACTTTC.

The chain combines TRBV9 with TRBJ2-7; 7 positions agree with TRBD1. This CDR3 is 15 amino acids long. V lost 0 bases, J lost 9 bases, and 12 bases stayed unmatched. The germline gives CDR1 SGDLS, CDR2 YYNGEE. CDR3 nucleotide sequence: TGTGCCAGCAGCGTAGACGAGACAGGGCTCTGGGGGCAGTACTTC. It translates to CASSVDETGLWGQYF.

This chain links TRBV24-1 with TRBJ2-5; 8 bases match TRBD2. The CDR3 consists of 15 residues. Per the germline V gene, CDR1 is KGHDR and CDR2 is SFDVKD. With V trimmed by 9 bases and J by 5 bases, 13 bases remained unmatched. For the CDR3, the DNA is TGTGCCACCGGCCGGGGGGGGCTAGGAGAGGAGACCCAGTACTTC. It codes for CATGRGGLGEETQYF.

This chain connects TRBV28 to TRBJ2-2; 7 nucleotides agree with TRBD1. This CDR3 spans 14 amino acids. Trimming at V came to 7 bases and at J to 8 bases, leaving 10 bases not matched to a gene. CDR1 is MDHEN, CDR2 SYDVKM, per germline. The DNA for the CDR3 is TGTGCCAGCATCCTGACAGGGCAGGGGGGGGAGCTGTTTTTT. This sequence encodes CASILTGQGGELFF. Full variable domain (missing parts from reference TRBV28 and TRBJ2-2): DVKVTQSSRYLVKRTGEKVFLECVQDMDHENMFWYRQDPGLGLRLIYFSYDVKMKEKGDIPEGYSVSREKKERFSLILESASTNQTSMYLCASILTGQGGELFFGEGSRLTVL.

The DNA of the CDR3 is TGTGCCAGCAGCCAAGGGTCAGATGGCTACACCTTC. Protein sequence: CASSQGSDGYTF. The chain joins TRBV3-1 (or the pseudogene TRBV3-2) to TRBJ1-2; D not resolved. This CDR3 contains 12 residues. V was trimmed by 1 base and J by 6 bases, leaving 6 bases between them. CDR1 is LGHDT and CDR2 is YNNKEL in the germline V gene (reference sequence).

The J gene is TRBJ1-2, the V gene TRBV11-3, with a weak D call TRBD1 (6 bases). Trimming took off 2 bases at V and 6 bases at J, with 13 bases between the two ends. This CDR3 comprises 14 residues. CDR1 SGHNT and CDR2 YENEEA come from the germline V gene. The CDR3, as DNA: TGTGCCAGCAGCTTAATACCGGGACACAATGGCTACACCTTC. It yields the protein CASSLIPGHNGYTF.

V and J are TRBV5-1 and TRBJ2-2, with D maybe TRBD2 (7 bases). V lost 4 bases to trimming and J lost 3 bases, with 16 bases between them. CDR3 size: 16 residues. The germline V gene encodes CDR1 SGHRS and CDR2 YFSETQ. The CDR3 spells CASSPIGGRDTGELFF. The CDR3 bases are TGCGCCAGCAGCCCTATCGGGGGGCGCGACACCGGGGAGCTGTTTTTT.

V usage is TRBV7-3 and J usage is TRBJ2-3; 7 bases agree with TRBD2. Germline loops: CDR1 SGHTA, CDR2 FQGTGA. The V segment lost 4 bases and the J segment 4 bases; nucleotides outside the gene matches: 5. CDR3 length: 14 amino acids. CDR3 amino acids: CASSSREVPDTQYF. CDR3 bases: TGTGCCAGCAGCTCACGGGAGGTCCCAGATACGCAGTATTTT.

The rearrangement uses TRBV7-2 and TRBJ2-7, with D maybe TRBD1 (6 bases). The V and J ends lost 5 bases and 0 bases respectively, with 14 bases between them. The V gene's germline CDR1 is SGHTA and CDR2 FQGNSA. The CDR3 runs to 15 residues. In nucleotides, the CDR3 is TGTGCCAGCAGCCCAACAGGGCGAAGCTCCTACGAGCAGTACTTC. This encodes CASSPTGRSSYEQYF.

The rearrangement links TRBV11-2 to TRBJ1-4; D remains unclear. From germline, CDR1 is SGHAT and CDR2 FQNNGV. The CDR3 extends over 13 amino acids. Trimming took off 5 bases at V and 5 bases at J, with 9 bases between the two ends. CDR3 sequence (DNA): TGTGCCAGCAGCGAGGAGCCGAATGAAAAACTGTTTTTT. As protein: CASSEEPNEKLFF.

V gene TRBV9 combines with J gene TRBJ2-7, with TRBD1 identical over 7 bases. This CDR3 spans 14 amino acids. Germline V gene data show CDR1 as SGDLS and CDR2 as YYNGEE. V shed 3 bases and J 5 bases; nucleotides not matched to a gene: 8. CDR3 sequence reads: CASSERQGPNEQYF. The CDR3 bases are TGTGCCAGCAGCGAGAGACAGGGTCCCAACGAGCAGTACTTC.

This CDR3 is CASSPPSQGPYEQYF. The CDR3 coding sequence is TGTGCCAGCAGTCCGCCCTCACAGGGCCCCTACGAGCAGTACTTC. The chain recombines TRBV6-5 with TRBJ2-7, with D maybe TRBD1 (6 bases). The CDR3 length is 15 residues. V was trimmed by 5 bases and J by 2 bases, leaving 16 bases between them. CDR1 is MNHEY and CDR2 is SVGAGI in the germline V gene.

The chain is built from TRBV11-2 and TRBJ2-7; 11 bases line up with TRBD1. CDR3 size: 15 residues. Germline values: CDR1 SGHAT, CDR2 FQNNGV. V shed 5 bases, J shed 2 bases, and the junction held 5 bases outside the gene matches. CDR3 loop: CASSPGTGGTYEQYF. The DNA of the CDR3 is TGTGCCAGCAGCCCCGGGACAGGGGGTACCTACGAGCAGTACTTC. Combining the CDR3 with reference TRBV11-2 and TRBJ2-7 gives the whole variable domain EAGVAQSPRYKIIEKRQSVAFWCNPISGHATLYWYQQILGQGPKLLIQFQNNGVVDDSQLPKDRFSAERLKGVDSTLKIQPAKLEDSAVYLCASSPGTGGTYEQYFGPGTRLTVT.

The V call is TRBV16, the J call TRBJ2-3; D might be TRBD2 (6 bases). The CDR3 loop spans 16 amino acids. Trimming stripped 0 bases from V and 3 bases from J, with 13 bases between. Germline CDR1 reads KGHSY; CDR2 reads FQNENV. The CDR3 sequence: CASSQSKFGGTDTQYF. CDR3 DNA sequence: TGTGCCAGCAGCCAATCAAAATTCGGGGGAACAGATACGCAGTATTTT.

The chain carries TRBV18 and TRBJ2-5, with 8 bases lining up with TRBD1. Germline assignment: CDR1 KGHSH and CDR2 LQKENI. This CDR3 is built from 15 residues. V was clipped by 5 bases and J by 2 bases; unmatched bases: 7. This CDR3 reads CASSDLGQGQETQYF. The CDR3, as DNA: TGTGCCAGCTCAGACCTCGGACAGGGTCAAGAGACCCAGTACTTC.